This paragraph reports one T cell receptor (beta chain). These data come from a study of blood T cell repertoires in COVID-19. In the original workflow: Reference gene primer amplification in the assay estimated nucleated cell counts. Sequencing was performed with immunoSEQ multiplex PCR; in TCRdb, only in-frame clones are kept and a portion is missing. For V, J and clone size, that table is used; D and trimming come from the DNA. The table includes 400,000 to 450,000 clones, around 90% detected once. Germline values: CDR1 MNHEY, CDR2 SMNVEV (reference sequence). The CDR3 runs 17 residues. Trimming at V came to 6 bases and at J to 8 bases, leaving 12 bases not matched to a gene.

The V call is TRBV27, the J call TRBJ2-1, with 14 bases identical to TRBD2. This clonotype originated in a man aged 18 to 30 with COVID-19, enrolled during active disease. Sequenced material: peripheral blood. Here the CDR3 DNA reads TGTGCCAGCAGCTGGGGCTCGGGACTAGCGGGAGCCTATGAGCAGTTCTTC. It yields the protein CASSWGSGLAGAYEQFF.